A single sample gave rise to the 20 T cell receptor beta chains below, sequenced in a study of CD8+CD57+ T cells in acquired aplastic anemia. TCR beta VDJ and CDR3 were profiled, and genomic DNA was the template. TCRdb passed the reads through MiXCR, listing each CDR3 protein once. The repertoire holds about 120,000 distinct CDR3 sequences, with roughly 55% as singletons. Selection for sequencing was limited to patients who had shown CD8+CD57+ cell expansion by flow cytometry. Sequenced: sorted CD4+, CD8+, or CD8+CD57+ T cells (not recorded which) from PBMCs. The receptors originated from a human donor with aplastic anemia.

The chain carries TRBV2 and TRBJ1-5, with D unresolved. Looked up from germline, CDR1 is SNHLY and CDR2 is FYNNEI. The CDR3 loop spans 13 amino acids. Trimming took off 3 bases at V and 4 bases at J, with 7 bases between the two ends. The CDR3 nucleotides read TGTGCCAGCAGTGAGATCGGGAATCAGCCCCAGCATTTT. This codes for CASSEIGNQPQHF.

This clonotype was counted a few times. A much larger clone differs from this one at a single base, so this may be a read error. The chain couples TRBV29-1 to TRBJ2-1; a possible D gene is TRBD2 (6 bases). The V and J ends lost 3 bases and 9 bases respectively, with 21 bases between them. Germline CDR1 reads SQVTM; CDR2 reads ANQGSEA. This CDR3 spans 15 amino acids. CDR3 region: CSVDAGRREITEQFF. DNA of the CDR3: TGCAGCGTTGATGCCGGGCGGCGGGAAATAACTGAGCAGTTCTTC.

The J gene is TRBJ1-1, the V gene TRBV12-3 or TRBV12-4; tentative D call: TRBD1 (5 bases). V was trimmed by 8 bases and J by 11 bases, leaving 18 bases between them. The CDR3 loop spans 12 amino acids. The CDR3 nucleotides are TGTGCCAGCTCACATCTCGAGACAGTGGCTTTCTTT. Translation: CASSHLETVAFF.

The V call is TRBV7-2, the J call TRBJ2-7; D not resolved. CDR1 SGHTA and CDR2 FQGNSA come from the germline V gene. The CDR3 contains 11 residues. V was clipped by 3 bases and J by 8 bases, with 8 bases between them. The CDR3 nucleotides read TGTGCCAGCAGCTTTACGGGCCAGCAGTACTTC. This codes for CASSFTGQQYF.

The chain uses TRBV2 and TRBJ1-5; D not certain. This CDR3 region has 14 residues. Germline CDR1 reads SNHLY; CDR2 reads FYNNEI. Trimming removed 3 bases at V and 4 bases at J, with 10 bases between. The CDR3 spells CASSDSLWNQPQHF. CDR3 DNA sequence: TGTGCCAGCAGTGACAGCTTATGGAATCAGCCCCAGCATTTT.

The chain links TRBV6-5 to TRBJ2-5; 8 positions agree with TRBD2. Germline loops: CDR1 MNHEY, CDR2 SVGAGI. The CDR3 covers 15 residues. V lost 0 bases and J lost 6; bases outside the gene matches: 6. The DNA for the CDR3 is TGTGCCAGCAGTTACTCGAGCGGGAGCTCGAAGACCCAGTACTTC. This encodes CASSYSSGSSKTQYF.

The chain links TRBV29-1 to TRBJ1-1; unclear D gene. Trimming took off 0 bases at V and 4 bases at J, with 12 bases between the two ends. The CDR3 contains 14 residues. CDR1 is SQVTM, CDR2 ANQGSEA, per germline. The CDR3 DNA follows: TGCAGCGTTGAAGAGGAATGGGCTTTCACTGAAGCTTTCTTT. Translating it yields CSVEEEWAFTEAFF.

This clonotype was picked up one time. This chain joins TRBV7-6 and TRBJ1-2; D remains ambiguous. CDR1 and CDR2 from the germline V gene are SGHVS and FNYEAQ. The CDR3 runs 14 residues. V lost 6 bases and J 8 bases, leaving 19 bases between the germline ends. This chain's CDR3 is CASSPPSELRGYTF. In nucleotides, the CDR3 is TGTGCCAGCAGTCCCCCCTCTGAGTTGAGAGGCTACACCTTC. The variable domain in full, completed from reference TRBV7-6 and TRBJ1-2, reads GAGVSQSPRYKVTKRGQDVALRCDPISGHVSLYWYRQALGQGPEFLTYFNYEAQQDKSGLPNDRFSAERPEGSISTLTIQRTEQRDSAMYRCASSPPSELRGYTFGSGTRLTVV.

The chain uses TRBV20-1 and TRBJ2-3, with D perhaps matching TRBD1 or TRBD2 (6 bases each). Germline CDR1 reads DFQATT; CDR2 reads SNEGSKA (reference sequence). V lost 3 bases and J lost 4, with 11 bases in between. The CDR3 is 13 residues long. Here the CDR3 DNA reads TGCAGTGCTAGCGGGGGCCCCCCAGATACGCAGTATTTT. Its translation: CSASGGPPDTQYF.

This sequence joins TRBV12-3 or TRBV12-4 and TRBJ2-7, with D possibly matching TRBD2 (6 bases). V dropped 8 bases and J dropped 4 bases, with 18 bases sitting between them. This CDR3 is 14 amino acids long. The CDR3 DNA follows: TGTGCCAGCCTTAACGGGCAGGAGGGATACGAGCAGTACTTC. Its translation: CASLNGQEGYEQYF.

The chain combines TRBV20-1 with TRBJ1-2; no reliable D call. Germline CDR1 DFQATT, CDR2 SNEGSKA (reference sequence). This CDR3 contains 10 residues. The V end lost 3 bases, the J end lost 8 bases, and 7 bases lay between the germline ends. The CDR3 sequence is CSASFTGYTF. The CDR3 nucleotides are TGCAGTGCTAGTTTTACCGGCTACACCTTC.

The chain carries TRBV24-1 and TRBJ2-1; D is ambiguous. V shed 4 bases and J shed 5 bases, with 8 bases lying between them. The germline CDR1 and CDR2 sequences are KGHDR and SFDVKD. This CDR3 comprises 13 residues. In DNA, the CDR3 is TGTGCCACCAGTGACCCCCCGAACAATGAGCAGTTCTTC. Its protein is CATSDPPNNEQFF.

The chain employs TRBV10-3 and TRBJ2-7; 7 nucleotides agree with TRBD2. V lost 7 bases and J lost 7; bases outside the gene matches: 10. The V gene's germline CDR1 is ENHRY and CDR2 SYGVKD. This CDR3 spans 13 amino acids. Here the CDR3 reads CAITTSSAREQYF. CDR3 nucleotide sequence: TGTGCCATCACGACTAGCTCTGCTCGGGAGCAGTACTTC.

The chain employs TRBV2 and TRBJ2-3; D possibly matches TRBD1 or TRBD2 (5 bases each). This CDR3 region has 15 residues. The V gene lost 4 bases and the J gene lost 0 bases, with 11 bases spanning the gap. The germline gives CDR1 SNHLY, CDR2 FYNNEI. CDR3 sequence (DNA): TGTGCCAGCAGTGTTTGGGGGAAAAGCACAGATACGCAGTATTTT. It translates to CASSVWGKSTDTQYF.

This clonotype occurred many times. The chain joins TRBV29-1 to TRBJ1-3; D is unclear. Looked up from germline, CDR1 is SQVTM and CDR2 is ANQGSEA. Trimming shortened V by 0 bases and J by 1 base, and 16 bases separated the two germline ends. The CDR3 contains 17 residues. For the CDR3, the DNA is TGCAGCGTTGAAGATGCGAAGGAAAAGAGTTCTGGAAACACCATATATTTT. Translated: CSVEDAKEKSSGNTIYF.

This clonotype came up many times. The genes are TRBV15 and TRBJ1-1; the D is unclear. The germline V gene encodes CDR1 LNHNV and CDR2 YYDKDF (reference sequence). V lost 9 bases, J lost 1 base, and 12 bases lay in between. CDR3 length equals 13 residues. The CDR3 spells CATRIMGNTEAFF. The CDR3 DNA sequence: TGTGCCACTCGAATCATGGGGAACACTGAAGCTTTCTTT.

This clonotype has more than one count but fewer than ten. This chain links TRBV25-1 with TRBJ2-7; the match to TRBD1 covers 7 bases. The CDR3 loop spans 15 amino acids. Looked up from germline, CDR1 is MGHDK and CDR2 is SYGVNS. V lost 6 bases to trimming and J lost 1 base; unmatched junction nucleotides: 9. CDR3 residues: CASSVSGDRSYEQYF. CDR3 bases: TGTGCCAGCAGCGTTTCAGGGGACAGATCCTACGAGCAGTACTTC.

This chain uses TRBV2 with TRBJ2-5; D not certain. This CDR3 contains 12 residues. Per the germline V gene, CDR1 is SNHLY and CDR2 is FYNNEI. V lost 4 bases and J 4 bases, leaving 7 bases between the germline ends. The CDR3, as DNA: TGTGCCAGCAGTGCGGTCCGAGAGACCCAGTACTTC. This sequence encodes CASSAVRETQYF. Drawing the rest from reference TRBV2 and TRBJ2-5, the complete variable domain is EPEVTQTPSHQVTQMGQEVILRCVPISNHLYFYWYRQILGQKVEFLVSFYNNEISEKSEIFDDQFSVERPDGSNFTLKIRSTKLEDSAMYFCASSAVRETQYFGPGTRLLVL.

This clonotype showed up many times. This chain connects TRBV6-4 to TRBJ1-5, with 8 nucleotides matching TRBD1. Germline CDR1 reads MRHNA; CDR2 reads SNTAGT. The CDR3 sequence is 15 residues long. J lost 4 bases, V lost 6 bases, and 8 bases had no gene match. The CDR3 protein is CASSLTGGWNQPQHF. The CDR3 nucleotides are TGTGCCAGCAGCCTTACAGGGGGTTGGAATCAGCCCCAGCATTTT.

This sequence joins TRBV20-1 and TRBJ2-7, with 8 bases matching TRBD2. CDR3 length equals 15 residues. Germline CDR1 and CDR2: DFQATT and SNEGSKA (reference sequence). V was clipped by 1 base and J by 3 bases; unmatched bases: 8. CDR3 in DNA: TGCAGTGCTAGAGTTCTGGCGGGGGGTGACTACGAGCAGTACTTC. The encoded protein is CSARVLAGGDYEQYF.